The 10 T cell receptor beta chains presented below share a single source sample, sequenced in a study of T cell responses to AZD1222 COVID-19 vaccine. The method was immunoSEQ multiplex PCR; TCRdb's version includes in-frame clones alone and lacks a portion of them. The sample has about 120,000 clones, approximately 85% seen once. Sequenced material: peripheral blood, taken on day 0 of AZD1222 vaccination. These receptors all come from an adult in good health.

V and J are TRBV3-1 (or the pseudogene TRBV3-2) and TRBJ1-1; D may be TRBD1 (5 bases). Trimming left V 0 bases short and J 4 bases short, with 15 bases between. The CDR3 covers 16 residues. Germline assignment: CDR1 LGHDT and CDR2 YNNKEL (reference sequence). CDR3: CASSQDGIGRGTEAFF. CDR3 sequence (DNA): TGTGCCAGCAGCCAAGATGGCATAGGGAGGGGCACTGAAGCTTTCTTT.

In its sample, this clone was seen a few times. This sequence joins TRBV27 and TRBJ1-1; D is unresolved. The CDR3 totals 13 residues. With 6 bases removed from V and 6 bases from J, the gap between germline ends came to 14 bases. Germline loops: CDR1 MNHEY, CDR2 SMNVEV (reference sequence). In DNA, the CDR3 is TGTGCCAGCAGCATAGACGGGATCGCTGAAGCTTTCTTT. This translates into CASSIDGIAEAFF.

This clone showed up just a few times. This chain joins TRBV28 and TRBJ1-1; tentative D call: TRBD1 (6 bases). The CDR3 has 16 amino acids. CDR1 is MDHEN and CDR2 is SYDVKM in the germline V gene. Trimming pared 7 bases from V and 1 base from J, leaving 19 bases between. The CDR3 protein is CASTIHRVNGNTEAFF. The CDR3 DNA reads TGTGCCAGCACCATCCACAGGGTTAACGGGAACACTGAAGCTTTCTTT.

V usage is TRBV4-1 and J usage is TRBJ2-7; TRBD1 or TRBD2 may be the D gene (5 bases each). The V end lost 1 base, the J end lost 4 bases, and 14 bases lay between the germline ends. The CDR3 spans 15 residues. Germline CDR1 is MGHRA and CDR2 is YSYEKL. The CDR3 nucleotides read TGCGCCAGCAGCCAAGTCCGGGACGTCTCGTACGAGCAGTACTTC. Translation: CASSQVRDVSYEQYF.

This clone was detected once. The chain joins TRBV5-4 to TRBJ1-6, with 9 bases identical to TRBD1. This CDR3 is 16 amino acids long. Germline CDR1 and CDR2: SGHNT and YYREEE (reference sequence). The V gene end was trimmed by 6 bases and the J gene end by 6 bases; junction bases not matched to a gene: 10. CDR3 protein: CASKDGTGRINSPLHF. Here the CDR3 DNA reads TGTGCCAGCAAAGACGGGACAGGGCGGATTAATTCACCCCTCCACTTT.

The CDR3 is CASSPGSAGNTIYF. The CDR3 coding sequence is TGTGCCAGCTCACCAGGGAGCGCTGGAAACACCATATATTTT. The chain recombines TRBV18 with TRBJ1-3; D is unresolved. Germline CDR1 reads KGHSH; CDR2 reads LQKENI. The V and J ends lost 2 bases and 2 bases respectively, with 7 bases between them. The CDR3 is 14 amino acids.

This clone has more than one count but fewer than ten. The V call is TRBV7-2, the J call TRBJ2-7, with 7 bases lining up with TRBD1. The V gene's germline CDR1 is SGHTA and CDR2 FQGNSA. Losses at the gene ends were 4 bases for V and 3 bases for J; bases not matched to a gene: 6. CDR3 length: 14 amino acids. DNA for the CDR3: TGTGCCAGCAGCTCTGGGGCAGGGGGCTACGAGCAGTACTTC. Amino acid sequence: CASSSGAGGYEQYF.

This chain joins TRBV6-1 and TRBJ1-2; tentatively, D is TRBD1 (6 bases). Germline V gene data show CDR1 as MNHNS and CDR2 as SASEGT. This CDR3 has 14 residues. The V and J ends lost 5 bases and 4 bases respectively, with 14 bases between them. The chain's CDR3 is CASSSRGDLYGYTF. The CDR3 coding sequence is TGTGCCAGCAGTTCTAGGGGGGATCTCTATGGCTACACCTTC.

CDR3 residues: CASSTWDRGGGQPQHF. The CDR3 coding sequence is TGTGCCAGTAGTACTTGGGACAGGGGTGGAGGTCAGCCCCAGCATTTT. This chain joins TRBV19 and TRBJ1-5; 10 bases line up with TRBD1. J was trimmed by 6 bases and V by 4 bases; bases with no gene match: 9. The CDR3 runs to 16 residues. Germline V CDR1 and CDR2: LNHDA, SQIVND (reference sequence).

J is TRBJ1-2 and V is TRBV28; 8 bases are a match to TRBD1. This CDR3 contains 12 residues. J gave up 7 bases and V 6 bases, and 4 bases lay outside the gene matches. Germline CDR1 is MDHEN and CDR2 is SYDVKM. CDR3 residues: CASRKGQVGYTF. The CDR3, as DNA: TGTGCCAGCAGGAAGGGACAGGTTGGCTACACCTTC.